These 18 T cell receptor beta chains share one sample of origin, sequenced in a study of blood T cell repertoires in COVID-19. Profiled with immunoSEQ multiplex PCR; TCRdb holds only in-frame clones, not every one. The sample has 150,000 to 200,000 clones, 85% to 90% seen once. The sequenced material came from peripheral blood. Receptor source: a man aged 35 to 55 with active or convalescent COVID-19.

This chain joins TRBV9 and TRBJ2-2, with a possible D match to TRBD1 (5 bases). Trimming took off 0 bases at V and 4 bases at J, with 10 bases between the two ends. The CDR3 length is 15 residues. The V gene's germline CDR1 is SGDLS and CDR2 YYNGEE. CDR3 nucleotides: TGTGCCAGCAGCGTAGGATCAGGGTTCACCGGGGAGCTGTTTTTT. The encoded protein is CASSVGSGFTGELFF.

The chain combines TRBV28 with TRBJ1-2; D gene unclear. The V and J ends lost 6 bases and 2 bases respectively, with 16 bases between them. Per the germline V gene, CDR1 is MDHEN and CDR2 is SYDVKM. The CDR3 contains 15 residues. The CDR3 nucleotides are TGTGCCAGCAGCCGCGTCCCCGGAGGAAACTATGGCTACACCTTC. Protein sequence: CASSRVPGGNYGYTF.

The rearrangement links TRBV2 to TRBJ2-1, with TRBD1 as a possible D gene (6 bases). CDR3 length: 14 residues. V was pared by 6 bases and J by 0 bases, with 9 bases between. The germline CDR1 and CDR2 sequences are SNHLY and FYNNEI. The CDR3 bases are TGTGCCAGCAGAACAGGGTCCTCCTACAATGAGCAGTTCTTC. This sequence encodes CASRTGSSYNEQFF.

The chain recombines TRBV3-1 (or the pseudogene TRBV3-2) with TRBJ1-1; 9 bases map to TRBD1. CDR1 is LGHDT, CDR2 YNNKEL, per germline (reference sequence). CDR3 length: 14 residues. With V trimmed by 5 bases and J by 4 bases, 5 bases remained unmatched. The CDR3 sequence: CASSERTGVTEAFF. The CDR3 nucleotides are TGTGCCAGCAGCGAGAGGACAGGGGTCACTGAAGCTTTCTTT.

The chain combines TRBV29-1 with TRBJ2-3, with a possible D match to TRBD1 (5 bases). Per germline, CDR1 SQVTM and CDR2 ANQGSEA. V lost 4 bases and J 0 bases, leaving 11 bases between the germline ends. The CDR3 extends over 14 amino acids. For the CDR3, the DNA is TGCAGCGTTGTTCAGGGAACTAGCACAGATACGCAGTATTTT. This gives the protein CSVVQGTSTDTQYF.

This rearrangement joins TRBV5-1 to TRBJ1-3; no definite D call. The CDR3 loop spans 13 amino acids. Germline CDR1 SGHRS, CDR2 YFSETQ. Deletions cut 0 bases from V and 8 bases from J, with 9 bases between. The CDR3 here is CASSLESSYTIYF. The CDR3 bases are TGCGCCAGCAGCTTGGAATCGTCCTACACCATATATTTT.

The V and J genes are TRBV19 and TRBJ2-6; 7 bases align to TRBD1. The CDR3 runs 17 residues. The V and J ends lost 3 bases and 4 bases, in that order; junction bases with no gene match: 9. CDR1 is LNHDA, CDR2 SQIVND, per germline (reference sequence). This CDR3 reads CASSITSGTAGANVLTF. As DNA, the CDR3 is TGTGCCAGTAGTATCACCTCCGGGACAGCAGGGGCCAACGTCCTGACTTTC.

The chain is built from TRBV11-2 and TRBJ1-5; TRBD1 agrees at 7 bases. V lost 5 bases to trimming and J lost 4 bases; unmatched junction nucleotides: 5. CDR1 and CDR2 from the germline V gene are SGHAT and FQNNGV. The CDR3 loop spans 14 amino acids. The CDR3 sequence: CASSIGTANQPQHF. The CDR3 DNA sequence: TGTGCCAGCAGCATCGGGACAGCTAATCAGCCCCAGCATTTT.

The J gene is TRBJ1-1, the V gene TRBV28; no definite D call. The germline gives CDR1 MDHEN, CDR2 SYDVKM. Trimming removed 3 bases from V and 5 bases from J, with 7 bases in between. The CDR3 length is 12 residues. CDR3 coding DNA: TGTGCCAGCAGTTTCGGTCCAACTGAAGCTTTCTTT. Translation: CASSFGPTEAFF.

This clone came up a few times. The rearrangement joins TRBV3-1 (or the pseudogene TRBV3-2) to TRBJ1-6; 8 nucleotides line up with TRBD1. This CDR3 region has 14 residues. Germline CDR1 LGHDT, CDR2 YNNKEL (reference sequence). V trimming: 11 bases; J trimming: 0 bases; junction bases outside the gene matches: 3. CDR3 protein: CAAGGASYNSPLHF. The CDR3 nucleotides read TGTGCCGCAGGGGGCGCCTCCTATAATTCACCCCTCCACTTT.

The rearrangement links TRBV2 to TRBJ2-3, with 12 nucleotides matching TRBD2. The CDR3 has 17 residues. Germline V gives CDR1 SNHLY, CDR2 FYNNEI. V was pared by 3 bases and J by 2 bases, with 6 bases of the junction left unmatched. CDR3 in amino acids: CASSERRLAGATDTQYF. In DNA, the CDR3 is TGTGCCAGCAGTGAGAGGCGACTAGCGGGGGCCACAGATACGCAGTATTTT.

This chain joins TRBV18 and TRBJ1-4; 7 bases agree with TRBD1. Trimming removed 2 bases from V and 5 bases from J; junction bases left unmatched: 2. This CDR3 spans 14 amino acids. Looked up from germline, CDR1 is KGHSH and CDR2 is LQKENI. The CDR3 is CASSPGRGNEKLFF. The DNA of the CDR3 is TGTGCCAGCTCACCAGGCAGGGGGAATGAAAAACTGTTTTTT.

The CDR3 reads CASSELAGGLNTGELFF. CDR3 nucleotide sequence: TGTGCCAGCAGTGAGCTAGCGGGGGGACTGAACACCGGGGAGCTGTTTTTT. The gene calls are TRBV2 and TRBJ2-2; 11 nucleotides agree with TRBD2. The length of the CDR3 is 17 residues. CDR1 is SNHLY, CDR2 FYNNEI, per germline. J was trimmed by 1 base and V by 3 bases; bases with no gene match: 4.

The table lists this clone with a few counts. The V and J genes are TRBV15 and TRBJ1-2; a weak D match, TRBD1 (5 bases). Trimming cost V 2 bases and J 2 bases, with 9 bases left between them. The length of the CDR3 is 14 residues. Per the germline V gene, CDR1 is LNHNV and CDR2 is YYDKDF (reference sequence). This CDR3 reads CATSRSGQNYGYTF. For the CDR3, the DNA is TGTGCCACCAGCAGATCAGGACAAAACTATGGCTACACCTTC.

V usage is TRBV29-1 and J usage is TRBJ1-2; D is undetermined. CDR1 SQVTM and CDR2 ANQGSEA come from the germline V gene. The CDR3 contains 11 residues. Trimming stripped 7 bases from V and 7 bases from J, with 13 bases between. The CDR3 sequence: CSELQTLGYTF. The DNA of the CDR3 is TGCAGCGAGCTTCAGACACTTGGCTACACCTTC.

This chain uses TRBV12-3 or TRBV12-4 with TRBJ2-1, with D tentatively TRBD1 (6 bases). The V end lost 7 bases, the J end lost 8 bases, and 15 bases lay between the germline ends. The CDR3 length is 13 residues. CDR3 DNA sequence: TGTGCCAGCAACCAGGACAGCATTGATGAGCAGTTCTTC. It specifies CASNQDSIDEQFF.

The CDR3 DNA is TGTGCCAGTAGTTGGACAGGAAAGGACTCTGGGGCCAACGTCCTGACTTTC. Protein sequence: CASSWTGKDSGANVLTF. V usage is TRBV19 and J usage is TRBJ2-6; 7 bases are a match to TRBD1. The CDR3 totals 17 residues. The V gene end was trimmed by 5 bases and the J gene end by 0 bases; junction bases not matched to a gene: 7. Germline V gene sequence: CDR1 LNHDA, CDR2 SQIVND (reference sequence).

This clone was observed a single time. The chain employs TRBV13 and TRBJ1-2; D is undetermined. This CDR3 comprises 13 residues. From germline, CDR1 is PRHDT and CDR2 FYEKMQ (reference sequence). V lost 5 bases, J lost 4 bases, and 11 bases lay in between. CDR3 loop: CASSAQVSYGYTF. CDR3 coding DNA: TGTGCCAGCAGCGCGCAGGTCTCCTATGGCTACACCTTC.